This section outlines one T cell receptor (beta chain) sequence together with its context. Antigen unknown. This record comes from a study of T cell responses to AZD1222 COVID-19 vaccine. In germline, CDR1 is SEHNR, CDR2 FQNEAQ (reference sequence). V dropped 4 bases and J dropped 2 bases, with 14 bases sitting between them. The CDR3 covers 15 residues. Study-wide results and limits: Females made up more of the donors, who were largely white British, and clonal diversity may have come out too low. After the peak T cell response, and only then, were repertoires sampled.

Libraries were prepared by immunoSEQ multiplex PCR; TCRdb keeps only in-frame clonotypes and omits some of them. The profile covers around 200,000 clones, with around nine tenths appearing a single time and 0.45% to 0.55% taken by the ten largest. V usage is TRBV7-9 and J usage is TRBJ1-1; D unresolved. Material: peripheral blood, obtained on day 0 of AZD1222 vaccination. The TCR originated in an adult in good health. Here the CDR3 reads CASSSEGISNTEAFF. The CDR3 DNA follows: TGTGCCAGCAGCTCAGAGGGCATCAGTAACACTGAAGCTTTCTTT. Full variable domain (rest looked up from reference TRBV7-9 and TRBJ1-1): DTGVSQNPRHKITKRGQNVTFRCDPISEHNRLYWYRQTLGQGPEFLTYFQNEAQLEKSRLLSDRFSAERPKGSFSTLEIQRTEQGDSAMYLCASSSEGISNTEAFFGQGTRLTVV.